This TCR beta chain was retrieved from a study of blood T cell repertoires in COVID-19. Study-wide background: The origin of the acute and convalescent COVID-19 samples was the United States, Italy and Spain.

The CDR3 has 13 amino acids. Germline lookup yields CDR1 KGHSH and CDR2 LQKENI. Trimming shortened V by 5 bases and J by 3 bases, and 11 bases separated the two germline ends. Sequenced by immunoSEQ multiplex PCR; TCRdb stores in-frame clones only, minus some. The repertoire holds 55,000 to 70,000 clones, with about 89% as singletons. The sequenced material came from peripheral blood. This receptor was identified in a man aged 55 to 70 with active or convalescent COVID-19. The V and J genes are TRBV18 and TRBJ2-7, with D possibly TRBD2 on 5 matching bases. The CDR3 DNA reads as TGTGCCAGCTCATCTCGGGATCACTACGAGCAGTACTTC. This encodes CASSSRDHYEQYF.